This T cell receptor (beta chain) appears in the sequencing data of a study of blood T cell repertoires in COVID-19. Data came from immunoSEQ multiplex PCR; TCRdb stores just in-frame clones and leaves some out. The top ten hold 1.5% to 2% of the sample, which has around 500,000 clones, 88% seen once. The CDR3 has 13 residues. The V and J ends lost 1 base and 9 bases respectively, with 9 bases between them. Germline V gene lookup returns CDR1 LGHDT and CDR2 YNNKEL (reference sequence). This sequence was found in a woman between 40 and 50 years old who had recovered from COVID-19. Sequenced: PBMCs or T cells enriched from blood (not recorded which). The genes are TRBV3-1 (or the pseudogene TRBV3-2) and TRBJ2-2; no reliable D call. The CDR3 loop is CASSQVTVRELFF. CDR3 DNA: TGTGCCAGCAGCCAAGTCACAGTCCGGGAGCTGTTTTTT.